The 21 T cell receptor beta chains listed next were all sequenced from one sample in a study of beta chain features in type 1 diabetes. Whole-study findings and limits: Shorter TCRB CDR3s, moderately but significantly so, marked every one of the four CD4+ subsets in Type 1 diabetes patients.

Their antigen targets remain unknown. TCRB transcripts that were expressed got sequenced, as all of the isolated RNA had been reverse transcribed. TCRdb's table, derived via immunoSEQ multiplex PCR, lists solely in-frame clones and lacks some. In the table there are approximately 600,000 clones, 12% of which are singletons. Sequences were obtained from naive CD4+ T cells from blood. These receptors all come from a man younger than 45 with type 1 diabetes.

The chain joins TRBV29-1 to TRBJ1-2, with D possibly TRBD1 on 5 matching bases. The V end lost 3 bases, the J end lost 6 bases, and 11 bases lay between the germline ends. Germline assignment: CDR1 SQVTM and CDR2 ANQGSEA. The CDR3 is 12 residues long. The CDR3 DNA is TGCAGCGTTGACTCGGGGCGACATGGCTACACCTTC. This gives the protein CSVDSGRHGYTF. Full variable domain (outside the CDR3, taken from reference TRBV29-1 and TRBJ1-2): SAVISQKPSRDICQRGTSLTIQCQVDSQVTMMFWYRQQPGQSLTLIATANQGSEATYESGFVIDKFPISRPNLTFSTLTVSNMSPEDSSIYLCSVDSGRHGYTFGSGTRLTVV.

This clone was seen a handful of times. This chain joins TRBV7-3 and TRBJ1-2; TRBD1 matches 9 bases. V lost 5 bases, J lost 4 bases, and 8 bases stayed unmatched. The germline V gene has CDR1 SGHTA and CDR2 FQGTGA. This CDR3 is 15 amino acids long. This CDR3 is CASSMDGQGTYGYTF. DNA of the CDR3: TGTGCCAGCAGCATGGACGGACAGGGGACCTATGGCTACACCTTC.

This clone was seen only a few times. V usage is TRBV28 and J usage is TRBJ1-5, with unresolved D. The CDR3 is made up of 13 amino acids. Germline V gene data show CDR1 as MDHEN and CDR2 as SYDVKM. Trimming took off 6 bases at V and 0 bases at J, with 6 bases between the two ends. CDR3 nucleotide sequence: TGTGCCAGCAGCGATTATAGCAATCAGCCCCAGCATTTT. Residues: CASSDYSNQPQHF.

In its sample, this clone was seen a few times. This chain connects TRBV25-1 to TRBJ1-2, with 9 bases lining up with TRBD1. This CDR3 region has 16 residues. Germline CDR1 and CDR2: MGHDK and SYGVNS. V shed 3 bases, J shed 4 bases, and the junction held 9 bases outside the gene matches. The CDR3 sequence: CASSDLGTGRSYGYTF. CDR3 DNA sequence: TGTGCCAGCAGTGACCTGGGGACAGGGAGGTCCTATGGCTACACCTTC.

This clone has just a few counts. Here the CDR3 reads CASSLDPARFRNEQFF. CDR3 DNA: TGTGCCAGCAGCTTAGATCCGGCTAGATTCCGGAATGAGCAGTTCTTC. The chain recombines TRBV7-2 with TRBJ2-1, with D unclear. The V gene lost 1 base and the J gene lost 7 bases, with 17 bases spanning the gap. This CDR3 comprises 16 residues. CDR1 and CDR2 (germline): SGHTA, FQGNSA. The entire variable domain, with the rest obtained from reference TRBV7-2 and TRBJ2-1, is as follows: GAGVSQSPSNKVTEKGKDVELRCDPISGHTALYWYRQSLGQGLEFLIYFQGNSAPDKSGLPSDRFSAERTGGSVSTLTIQRTQQEDSAVYLCASSLDPARFRNEQFFGPGTRLTVL.

This chain uses TRBV6-6 with TRBJ1-1; D ambiguous. The CDR3 is 15 amino acids. Trimming pared 4 bases from V and 1 base from J, leaving 13 bases between. Germline assignment: CDR1 MNHNY and CDR2 SVGAGI (reference sequence). Here the CDR3 DNA reads TGTGCCAGCAGTTCAAATTTTGGGGAGAACACTGAAGCTTTCTTT. Its translation: CASSSNFGENTEAFF.

This chain links TRBV6-5 with TRBJ2-7, with 9 bases aligning to TRBD1. The J segment lost 1 base and the V segment lost 4 bases, leaving 5 bases of the junction unmatched. Per the germline V gene, CDR1 is MNHEY and CDR2 is SVGAGI. The CDR3 totals 15 residues. Written as DNA, the CDR3 is TGTGCCAGCAGTTTCGGACAGGGGATGTCCTACGAGCAGTACTTC. Its protein product is CASSFGQGMSYEQYF.

The CDR3, as DNA: TGCGCCAGCAGCCCCCTGCCTAGCGGGGGACTCAACACCGGGGAGCTGTTTTTT. This translates into CASSPLPSGGLNTGELFF. The gene calls are TRBV4-3 and TRBJ2-2; 10 bases fit TRBD2. The V gene end was trimmed by 4 bases and the J gene end by 2 bases; junction bases not matched to a gene: 10. Germline V gives CDR1 LGHNA, CDR2 YSLEER. The CDR3 is 18 amino acids.

This rearrangement joins TRBV11-3 to TRBJ2-3; D might be TRBD2 (5 bases). Germline V lookup: CDR1 SGHNT, CDR2 YENEEA. CDR3 length: 13 residues. Trimming stripped 6 bases from V and 4 bases from J, with 11 bases between. CDR3: CASSPSGADTQYF. The CDR3 nucleotides are TGTGCCAGCAGTCCCTCCGGGGCAGATACGCAGTATTTT.

In this sample, this clone turned up a few times. This chain joins TRBV6-5 and TRBJ2-1, with D tentatively TRBD2 (5 bases). This CDR3 comprises 15 residues. Trimming stripped 0 bases from V and 10 bases from J, with 16 bases between. Germline assignment: CDR1 MNHEY and CDR2 SVGAGI. The CDR3 loop reads CASSYSGSPKGEQFF. CDR3 DNA: TGTGCCAGCAGTTACTCGGGGAGCCCCAAGGGAGAGCAGTTCTTC.

The V gene is TRBV7-2, the J gene TRBJ2-7; 7 nucleotides agree with TRBD1. The germline V gene has CDR1 SGHTA and CDR2 FQGNSA. The CDR3 is 15 amino acids. The ends lost 1 base at V and 2 bases at J; junction bases unmatched: 5. CDR3 protein: CASSLVPGTAYEQYF. In DNA, the CDR3 is TGTGCCAGCAGCTTAGTACCCGGGACAGCCTACGAGCAGTACTTC.

This clone came up a few times. The chain carries TRBV6-1 and TRBJ2-7; no definite D call. The V end lost 1 base, the J end lost 9 bases, and 13 bases lay between the germline ends. The CDR3 totals 13 residues. CDR1 MNHNS and CDR2 SASEGT come from the germline V gene. The CDR3 nucleotides read TGTGCCAGCAGTGAAGTCGAGACATTGGGGCAGTACTTC. The encoded protein is CASSEVETLGQYF.

This clone was counted a few times. The CDR3 protein is CASSDRSTDTQYF. The CDR3, as DNA: TGTGCCAGCAGCGACAGAAGCACAGATACGCAGTATTTT. The chain employs TRBV25-1 and TRBJ2-3, with D perhaps matching TRBD1 (5 bases). This CDR3 contains 13 residues. CDR1 and CDR2 from the germline V gene are MGHDK and SYGVNS. The ends were cut back, 6 bases at V and 0 bases at J, with 7 bases in the middle.

This chain connects TRBV7-6 to TRBJ1-2; weak D call: TRBD1 (6 bases). V lost 4 bases and J 6 bases, leaving 18 bases between the germline ends. CDR1 is SGHVS, CDR2 FNYEAQ, per germline. The length of the CDR3 is 15 residues. In DNA, the CDR3 is TGTGCCAGCAGCTCGCCCTACTCAGGGGAAGATGGCTACACCTTC. Amino acids: CASSSPYSGEDGYTF.

The genes are TRBV7-9 and TRBJ2-1; TRBD2 aligns across 9 bases. V lost 8 bases to trimming and J lost 6 bases; unmatched junction nucleotides: 11. CDR1 SEHNR and CDR2 FQNEAQ come from the germline V gene (reference sequence). There are 15 residues in the CDR3. The CDR3 here is CASALLGGGANEQFF. The CDR3 DNA sequence: TGTGCCAGCGCCCTATTGGGCGGGGGGGCCAATGAGCAGTTCTTC.

This clone was found a few times. The chain combines TRBV29-1 with TRBJ1-1; D is ambiguous. The germline CDR1 and CDR2 sequences are SQVTM and ANQGSEA. Deletions cut 5 bases from V and 4 bases from J, with 11 bases between. The CDR3 runs to 12 residues. The CDR3 spells CSVMDLGTEAFF. The CDR3 bases are TGCAGCGTTATGGACCTGGGCACTGAAGCTTTCTTT.

This clone appeared a few times. The chain uses TRBV5-1 and TRBJ1-2; 7 nucleotides align to TRBD1. Looked up from germline, CDR1 is SGHRS and CDR2 is YFSETQ. The V segment lost 0 bases and the J segment 4 bases; nucleotides outside the gene matches: 3. The CDR3 extends over 14 amino acids. The CDR3 region is CASSLVAGGYGYTF. CDR3 nucleotides: TGCGCCAGCAGCTTGGTTGCAGGGGGCTATGGCTACACCTTC.

The J gene is TRBJ2-5, the V gene TRBV10-3; TRBD2 aligns across 13 bases. V gave up 2 bases and J gave up 2 bases; unmatched junction bases: 8. Germline V CDR1 and CDR2: ENHRY, SYGVKD. The CDR3 runs to 18 residues. This chain's CDR3 is CAISEIGGLAGSQETQYF. In DNA form, the CDR3 reads TGTGCCATCAGTGAGATCGGGGGACTAGCGGGGTCTCAAGAGACCCAGTACTTC.

The table lists this clone with a few counts. The chain employs TRBV4-3 and TRBJ1-2; D is undetermined. Trimming took 4 bases from V and 6 from J, leaving 9 bases between them. Germline-derived CDR1 and CDR2 are LGHNA and YSLEER. This CDR3 spans 12 amino acids. The CDR3 nucleotides read TGCGCCAGCAGCCCCAACGGAGATGGCTACACCTTC. This translates into CASSPNGDGYTF.

This clone was counted between two and nine times. The chain uses TRBV27 and TRBJ2-7, with 9 positions matching TRBD1. Unmatched junction bases numbered 9, after V lost 6 bases and J lost 3 bases. CDR3 length equals 15 residues. From germline, CDR1 is MNHEY and CDR2 SMNVEV (reference sequence). The CDR3 DNA reads as TGTGCCAGCAGACAAAGCGGACAGGGGTTCTACGAGCAGTACTTC. It codes for CASRQSGQGFYEQYF.

The sample holds a few counts of this clone. The J gene is TRBJ1-2, the V gene TRBV6-5; D uncertain. Germline V gene lookup returns CDR1 MNHEY and CDR2 SVGAGI. Trimming took off 6 bases at V and 5 bases at J, with 13 bases between the two ends. The CDR3 is made up of 13 amino acids. Here the CDR3 reads CASRTSGIYGYTF. CDR3 in DNA: TGTGCCAGCAGAACTAGTGGGATTTATGGCTACACCTTC.